These 6 T cell receptor beta chains share one sample of origin, sequenced in a study of PD-L1 blockade in urothelial cancer. Here immunoSEQ multiplex PCR was the method, and the copy in TCRdb shows in-frame clones only, minus some. Of about 52,000 clones listed, roughly 77% were seen once; the top ten hold 3% to 4%. Sample: PBMCs, taken around atezolizumab (anti-PD-L1) treatment. The receptors derive from a man aged 70-80 years with urothelial cancer.

With respect to this clone: Other DNA sequences in this specimen translate into the identical CDR3. The chain joins TRBV14 to TRBJ1-2; 8 bases line up with TRBD1. The length of the CDR3 is 13 residues. Germline-derived CDR1 and CDR2 are SGHDN and FVKESK. V shed 5 bases and J 5 bases; nucleotides not matched to a gene: 4. The CDR3 nucleotides are TGTGCCAGCAGCAGGGACAGGTTATATGGCTACACCTTC. As protein: CASSRDRLYGYTF. Based on the CDR3 plus reference TRBV14 and TRBJ1-2, the full variable domain is EAGVTQFPSHSVIEKGQTVTLRCDPISGHDNLYWYRRVMGKEIKFLLHFVKESKQDESGMPNNRFLAERTGGTYSTLKVQPAELEDSGVYFCASSRDRLYGYTFGSGTRLTVV.

The V and J genes are TRBV16 and TRBJ1-1, with a weak D call TRBD1 (6 bases). The CDR3 runs to 16 residues. CDR1 is KGHSY, CDR2 FQNENV, per germline. V lost 7 bases and J 7 bases, leaving 25 bases between the germline ends. The CDR3 DNA follows: TGTGCCAGCACCCAGGGGAGGGACGAGACCCCTGTTGAAGCTTTCTTT. Translated, it gives CASTQGRDETPVEAFF.

The chain links TRBV11-2 to TRBJ2-6; D is unresolved. The germline CDR1 and CDR2 sequences are SGHAT and FQNNGV. Trimming shortened V by 5 bases and J by 1 base, and 9 bases separated the two germline ends. The CDR3 is 15 amino acids. DNA for the CDR3: TGTGCCAGCAGCCTCGGTTGGTCTGGGGCCAACGTCCTGACTTTC. This codes for CASSLGWSGANVLTF.

This clone showed up just once. The gene calls are TRBV11-3 and TRBJ2-1; 12 bases fit TRBD1. The CDR3 length is 14 residues. The germline V gene encodes CDR1 SGHNT and CDR2 YENEEA. Trimming took 5 bases from V and 7 from J; bases not matched to a gene: 3. This chain's CDR3 is CASSQGQGANEQFF. The CDR3 DNA reads as TGTGCCAGCAGCCAGGGACAGGGGGCGAATGAGCAGTTCTTC.

In this sample, this clone turned up a few times. The chain couples TRBV2 to TRBJ2-3, with 7 bases that match TRBD1. This CDR3 has 14 residues. CDR1 is SNHLY, CDR2 FYNNEI, per germline. Trimming at V came to 10 bases and at J to 6 bases, leaving 13 bases not matched to a gene. DNA of the CDR3: TGTGCCACTAGTATAGCCGGCAGGGGGGATACGCAGTATTTT. Translation gives CATSIAGRGDTQYF.

The chain couples TRBV5-4 to TRBJ2-7; 7 nucleotides agree with TRBD2. Germline CDR1 is SGHNT and CDR2 is YYREEE (reference sequence). CDR3 length: 14 residues. Losses at the gene ends were 6 bases for V and 2 bases for J; bases not matched to a gene: 8. CDR3 amino acids: CASTRPGGTYEQYF. The CDR3 DNA follows: TGTGCCAGCACCCGTCCCGGGGGGACCTACGAGCAGTACTTC. The entire variable domain, with the rest obtained from reference TRBV5-4 and TRBJ2-7, is as follows: ETGVTQSPTHLIKTRGQQVTLRCSSQSGHNTVSWYQQALGQGPQFIFQYYREEENGRGNFPPRFSGLQFPNYSSELNVNALELDDSALYLCASTRPGGTYEQYFGPGTRLTVT.